This T cell receptor beta chain was documented in a study of cytomegalovirus exposure and HLA in healthy donors. Notes on the study in general: A prior analysis recorded that most TCR beta V segments were productive about 87% or about 30% of the time. A later analysis linked a missense variant in DCLRE1C to the trimming of TCR beta V and J genes. Further analysis was carried out later, and it showed several of the most significant clusters appearing linked to common viral pathogens.

The CDR3 covers 15 residues. J lost 4 bases, V lost 0 bases, and 3 bases had no gene match. CDR1 is SGHRS and CDR2 is YFSETQ in the germline V gene. The PCR contained 60 Vbeta and 13 Jbeta primers. Clones were read by immunoSEQ multiplex PCR, and TCRdb kept only the in-frame ones, dropping some. The data hold around 140,000 clones, with about 10% observed a single time. To note about this clone: Its antigen is currently unknown.

Source material: PBMCs. The clonotype originates from a woman between 40 and 50 years old in good health and CMV-seropositive. The chain employs TRBV5-1 and TRBJ1-2, with 10 bases fitting TRBD1. CDR3 bases: TGCGCCAGCAGCTTGGAAGGGACAGGGGTCTATGGCTACACCTTC. As protein: CASSLEGTGVYGYTF.